This TCR beta chain is from a study of MAIT cells during Salmonella Paratyphi A infection (dated by TCRdb to between 2016 and 2019). Regarding the research as a whole: Adult volunteers aged 18 to 60 swallowed one dose of 1-5x10^3 CFU of S. Paratyphi A strain NVGH308. Starting at diagnosis, the diagnosed volunteers took ciprofloxacin 500 mg twice daily for 14 days.

Overall study outcomes, separate from this receptor: MAIT TRBV usage was oligoclonal with a preference for TRBV20 and TRBV6, and infection appeared not to change this usage. More expansion or contraction among the top five MAIT clonotypes was shown in diagnosed volunteers than in healthy controls (approximately 0.53 versus 0.13), suggesting infection-driven repertoire reshaping. A significant decrease in the space occupied by over-represented MAIT clonotypes was found from baseline to mid-infection (roughly 0.17 to 0.10), whereas no significant post-infection difference was found. The availability of volunteer samples limited the sample sizes, but these sizes were considered adequate to detect differences between groups.

The library came from 5' RACE. TCRbeta was amplified in two rounds of PCR using Phusion High-Fidelity polymerase, and the primers added sample-specific barcodes. Template-switch cDNA synthesis with SMARTScribe reverse transcriptase and a TRBC-specific primer was used to generate TCRbeta libraries. After barcoding, samples were pooled and then prepared using the NEBNext Ultra DNA Library Prep Kit for Illumina. The libraries were sequenced on an Illumina MiSeq using the MiSeq reagent kit v2, 300 cycles. In the source study's methods: Jemultiplexer demultiplexed the reads by barcode, and MiTCR with default parameters aligned the reads. VDJtools filtered out non-functional sequences; clonotypes were defined by amino acid sequence, with frequencies based on assigned sequence reads. In the clonal space homeostasis analysis, clonotypes were grouped by frequency into over-represented (0.05-1), large, medium and small bins. The raw public data were reprocessed by TCRdb itself: fastp quality trimming at Q25, MiXCR clonotype calling, in-frame beta chains only. Each CDR3 protein gets just one entry, which takes the most common genes and DNA from the rows behind it. The V and J calls here are based on TCRdb, not the publication. The sample table holds about 940 distinct CDR3 sequences, of which 23% were seen once. The biggest ten clones account for 50% to 70% of the sample.

Interpreted using the paper, the time point label stands for: before S. Paratyphi A challenge (baseline). Using flow cytometry, MAIT cells, defined as Valpha7.2+ CD161+ T cells, were identified and sorted. Circulating MAIT cell TCRbeta repertoires were profiled longitudinally in six volunteers in whom enteric fever developed after controlled oral challenge with live Salmonella Paratyphi A. Every diagnosed volunteer provided MAIT cell samples at pre-infection, mid-infection and post-infection timepoints. A diagnosis of enteric fever required Paratyphi A bacteremia and/or a persistent fever above 38 degrees C that lasted more than 12 hours. Diagnosis of infection in challenged volunteers occurred between day 4 and day 7 after challenge. For RNA extraction, between roughly 4,500 and 10,000 MAIT cells from each sample were sorted straight into RNAqueous-Micro lysis buffer. Lymphoprep gradient centrifugation was used to isolate peripheral blood mononuclear cells from blood samples and leukocyte cones. Sorting was done on either a BD FACSAria Fusion or a BD FACSAria III sorter.

With respect to this clonotype: The specificity of this receptor is unknown. Per-nucleotide qualities are absent, and no much larger clonotype sits a single base away.

The CDR3 holds 15 amino acids from the cysteine to the phenylalanine. The kept DNA is CDR3 alone, 45 bases in frame from the first base. CDR1 and CDR2 are read off the germline V gene (reference sequence) as SEHNR and FQNEAQ. V and J are truncated by 3 bases and 0 bases respectively, leaving an intervening sequence of 12 bases. This chain joins TRBV7-9 to TRBJ2-7; the D gene is possibly TRBD1 or TRBD2, each agreeing over 5 bases. This sequence originates from a person aged 18 to 75 who was deliberately infected with Salmonella Paratyphi A in a paratyphoid fever challenge study. Sequenced material: MAIT cells from blood, taken at the first sampling point of the challenge study. The CDR3 protein: CASSLRDRSSYEQYF. The DNA reads TGTGCCAGCAGCTTGAGGGACCGGAGCTCCTACGAGCAGTACTTC.